These 15 T cell receptor beta chains came from one sample sequenced in a study of cytotoxic CD8 clonotypes in ibrutinib-treated CLL. TCRdb's copy holds only in-frame clones and misses some; the assay was immunoSEQ multiplex PCR. This sample has some 130,000 clones; 80% to 90% occur once, and the top ten carry roughly 2%. The source was PBMCs, collected after 24 months of ibrutinib treatment. The receptors here all came from a human donor with chronic lymphocytic leukemia.

The chain is built from TRBV19 and TRBJ2-1; 7 nucleotides agree with TRBD2. V lost 11 bases, J lost 7 bases, and 20 bases stayed unmatched. The germline V gene encodes CDR1 LNHDA and CDR2 SQIVND (reference sequence). The CDR3 loop spans 16 amino acids. DNA of the CDR3: TGTGCCGCAAGGGGCGGGGGTCGCGGGAGTGAGAATGAGCAGTTCTTC. It codes for CAARGGGRGSENEQFF.

The J gene is TRBJ1-4, the V gene TRBV5-1; D not certain. Trimming removed 0 bases from V and 5 bases from J, with 8 bases in between. The CDR3 is made up of 14 amino acids. Germline V gene data show CDR1 as SGHRS and CDR2 as YFSETQ. The CDR3 region is CASSLVNPNEKLFF. As DNA, the CDR3 is TGCGCCAGCAGCTTGGTCAACCCAAATGAAAAACTGTTTTTT. Variable domain in full (rest from reference TRBV5-1 and TRBJ1-4): KAGVTQTPRYLIKTRGQQVTLSCSPISGHRSVSWYQQTPGQGLQFLFEYFSETQRNKGNFPGRFSGRQFSNSRSEMNVSTLELGDSALYLCASSLVNPNEKLFFGSGTQLSVL.

CDR3 in DNA: TGTGCCAGCAGCAAAGGTGGGGGTCGGAGGCCTTTCTTT. It yields the protein CASSKGGGRRPFF. This chain joins TRBV6-5 and TRBJ1-1, with D tentatively TRBD1 (5 bases). CDR1 and CDR2 (germline): MNHEY, SVGAGI. V gave up 6 bases and J gave up 12 bases, with 20 bases separating them. The CDR3 contains 13 residues.

V and J are TRBV7-9 and TRBJ1-5, with D tentatively TRBD1 (5 bases). V was pared by 6 bases and J by 10 bases, with 13 bases between. The CDR3 totals 12 residues. Germline V gives CDR1 SEHNR, CDR2 FQNEAQ (reference sequence). CDR3 in amino acids: CASRGGNYPQHF. In DNA, the CDR3 is TGTGCCAGCAGGGGGGGAAATTATCCCCAGCATTTT.

This clone has a count of ten or more. The rearrangement uses TRBV11-2 and TRBJ2-1; weak D call: TRBD2 (7 bases). There are 15 residues in the CDR3. Germline V gene lookup returns CDR1 SGHAT and CDR2 FQNNGV. V lost 3 bases and J 0 bases, leaving 9 bases between the germline ends. The CDR3 nucleotides are TGTGCCAGCAGCTTCGCGGGGGCCTCCTACAATGAGCAGTTCTTC. The encoded protein is CASSFAGASYNEQFF.

In its sample, this clone was seen a few times. This chain links TRBV5-1 with TRBJ1-5; TRBD1 is a possible D gene (5 bases). Per the germline V gene, CDR1 is SGHRS and CDR2 is YFSETQ. This CDR3 contains 13 residues. The germline V and J ends were trimmed by 4 bases and 9 bases, with 14 bases remaining between them. CDR3 nucleotide sequence: TGCGCCAGCAGCGGGTGGGGACCGGCGCCCCAGCATTTT. Its protein product is CASSGWGPAPQHF.

The chain uses TRBV15 and TRBJ1-1; D not certain. In germline, CDR1 is LNHNV, CDR2 YYDKDF (reference sequence). The CDR3 consists of 16 residues. V lost 0 bases, J lost 4 bases, and 15 bases lay in between. DNA of the CDR3: TGTGCCACCAGCAGAGAGCTAACTGGCCCGGGCACTGAAGCTTTCTTT. It is translated as CATSRELTGPGTEAFF.

This clone was seen only once. The rearrangement links TRBV18 to TRBJ1-6; D might be TRBD1 (5 bases). V dropped 3 bases and J dropped 2 bases, with 5 bases sitting between them. This CDR3 is built from 14 residues. From germline, CDR1 is KGHSH and CDR2 LQKENI. Here the CDR3 DNA reads TGTGCCAGCTCACCGACAGCCTATAATTCACCCCTCCACTTT. Translated, it gives CASSPTAYNSPLHF.

J is TRBJ1-2 and V is TRBV7-2; 7 bases match TRBD1. The CDR3 is 14 residues long. The germline V gene has CDR1 SGHTA and CDR2 FQGNSA. Losses at the gene ends were 4 bases for V and 0 bases for J; bases not matched to a gene: 2. This chain's CDR3 is CASSWGQPNYGYTF. The CDR3 DNA reads as TGTGCCAGCAGCTGGGGACAGCCTAACTATGGCTACACCTTC.

J is TRBJ1-2 and V is TRBV28; 8 bases agree with TRBD1. Germline V lookup: CDR1 MDHEN, CDR2 SYDVKM. The CDR3 covers 15 residues. Trimming cost V 11 bases and J 0 bases; bases outside gene matches: 11. The CDR3 nucleotides are TGTGCCGGATTACCGACAGGGGACACTAACTATGGCTACACCTTC. Translating it yields CAGLPTGDTNYGYTF.

The genes are TRBV7-8 and TRBJ1-5; 9 bases match TRBD1. With V trimmed by 6 bases and J by 5 bases, 26 bases remained unmatched. From germline, CDR1 is SGHVS and CDR2 FQNEAQ. The CDR3 spans 21 residues. Here the CDR3 DNA reads TGTGCCAGCAGTTCCCGACAGGGGGGATGGCTTGGTACCAATTTTGATCAGCCCCAGCATTTT. Translating it yields CASSSRQGGWLGTNFDQPQHF. The full variable domain, with the rest looked up from reference TRBV7-8 and TRBJ1-5, is GAGVSQSPRYKVAKRGQDVALRCDPISGHVSLFWYQQALGQGPEFLTYFQNEAQLDKSGLPSDRFFAERPEGSVSTLKIQRTQQEDSAVYLCASSSRQGGWLGTNFDQPQHFGDGTRLSIL.

J is TRBJ2-7 and V is TRBV5-4, with 7 bases matching TRBD2. This CDR3 region has 15 residues. Germline CDR1 and CDR2: SGHNT and YYREEE (reference sequence). Trimming cost V 0 bases and J 5 bases; bases outside gene matches: 8. CDR3 residues: CASSLGLRESHEQYF. In nucleotides, the CDR3 is TGTGCCAGCAGCTTGGGCCTGCGGGAGTCCCACGAGCAGTACTTC.

The CDR3 sequence: CASSLLGGQEDEQYF. In DNA, the CDR3 is TGTGCCAGCAGCTTATTGGGGGGTCAGGAAGACGAGCAGTACTTC. This rearrangement joins TRBV7-3 to TRBJ2-7; D is perhaps TRBD2 (6 bases). CDR3 length equals 15 residues. Germline CDR1 is SGHTA and CDR2 is FQGTGA. V gave up 2 bases and J gave up 5 bases, with 16 bases separating them. The complete variable domain, with remaining parts taken from reference TRBV7-3 and TRBJ2-7, reads GAGVSQTPSNKVTEKGKYVELRCDPISGHTALYWYRQSLGQGPEFLIYFQGTGAADDSGLPNDRFFAVRPEGSVSTLKIQRTERGDSAVYLCASSLLGGQEDEQYFGPGTRLTVT.

This clone was seen a handful of times. The chain joins TRBV30 to TRBJ1-3; D ambiguous. The CDR3 is made up of 13 amino acids. The V end lost 0 bases, the J end lost 2 bases, and 5 bases lay between the germline ends. Germline V gene data show CDR1 as GTSNPN and CDR2 as SVGIG (reference sequence). The CDR3 spells CAWSVPPGNTIYF. The CDR3 DNA sequence: TGTGCCTGGAGTGTTCCCCCTGGAAACACCATATATTTT.

The chain is built from TRBV10-3 and TRBJ1-5; D is ambiguous. The ends were cut back, 6 bases at V and 3 bases at J, with 18 bases in the middle. The CDR3 length is 16 residues. Germline CDR1 ENHRY, CDR2 SYGVKD. CDR3 bases: TGTGCCATCAGCGCACAGAAGACGGACTACAATCAGCCCCAGCATTTT. Protein product: CAISAQKTDYNQPQHF.